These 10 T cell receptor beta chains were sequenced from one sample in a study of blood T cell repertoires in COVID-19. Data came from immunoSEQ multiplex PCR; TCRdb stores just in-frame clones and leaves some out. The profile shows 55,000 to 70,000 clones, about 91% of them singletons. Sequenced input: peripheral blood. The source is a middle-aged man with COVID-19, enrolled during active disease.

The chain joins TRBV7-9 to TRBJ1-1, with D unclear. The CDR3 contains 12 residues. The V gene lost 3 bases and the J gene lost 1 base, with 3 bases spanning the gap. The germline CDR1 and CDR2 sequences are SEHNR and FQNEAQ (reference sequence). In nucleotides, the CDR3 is TGTGCCAGCAGCTTTCAGAACACTGAAGCTTTCTTT. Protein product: CASSFQNTEAFF.

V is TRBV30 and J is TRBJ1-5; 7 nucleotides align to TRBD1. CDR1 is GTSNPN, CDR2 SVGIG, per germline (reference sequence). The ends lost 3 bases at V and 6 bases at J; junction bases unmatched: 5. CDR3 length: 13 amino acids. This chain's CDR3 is CAWSQGEGQPQHF. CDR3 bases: TGTGCCTGGAGCCAGGGGGAAGGTCAGCCCCAGCATTTT.

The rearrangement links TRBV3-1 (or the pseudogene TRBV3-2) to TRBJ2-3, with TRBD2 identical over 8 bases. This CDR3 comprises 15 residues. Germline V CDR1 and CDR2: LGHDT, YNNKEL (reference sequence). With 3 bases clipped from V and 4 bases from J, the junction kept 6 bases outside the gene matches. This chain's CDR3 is CASSHYGGAADTQYF. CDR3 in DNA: TGTGCCAGCAGCCACTACGGGGGGGCGGCAGATACGCAGTATTTT.

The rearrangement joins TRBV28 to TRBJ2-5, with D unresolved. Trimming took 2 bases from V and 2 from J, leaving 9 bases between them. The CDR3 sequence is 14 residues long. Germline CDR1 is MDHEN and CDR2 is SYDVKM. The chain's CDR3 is CASSLIGEQETQYF. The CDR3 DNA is TGTGCCAGCAGTTTAATCGGTGAGCAAGAGACCCAGTACTTC.

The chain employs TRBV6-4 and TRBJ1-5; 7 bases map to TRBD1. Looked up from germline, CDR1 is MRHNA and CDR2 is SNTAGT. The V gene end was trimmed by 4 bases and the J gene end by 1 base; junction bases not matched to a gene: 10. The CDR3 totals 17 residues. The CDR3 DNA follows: TGTGCCAGCAGTGTTGTCGACAGGGTGGAGAGCAATCAGCCCCAGCATTTT. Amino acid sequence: CASSVVDRVESNQPQHF.

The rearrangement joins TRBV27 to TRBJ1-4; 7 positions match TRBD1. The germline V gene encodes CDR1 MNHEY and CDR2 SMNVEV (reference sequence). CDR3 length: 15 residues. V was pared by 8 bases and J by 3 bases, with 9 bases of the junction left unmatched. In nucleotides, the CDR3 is TGTGCCAGCTCGCACAGGGGTGGATCTAATGAAAAACTGTTTTTT. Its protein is CASSHRGGSNEKLFF. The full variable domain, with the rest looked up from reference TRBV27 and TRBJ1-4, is EAQVTQNPRYLITVTGKKLTVTCSQNMNHEYMSWYRQDPGLGLRQIYYSMNVEVTDKGDVPEGYKVSRKEKRNFPLILESPSPNQTSLYFCASSHRGGSNEKLFFGSGTQLSVL.

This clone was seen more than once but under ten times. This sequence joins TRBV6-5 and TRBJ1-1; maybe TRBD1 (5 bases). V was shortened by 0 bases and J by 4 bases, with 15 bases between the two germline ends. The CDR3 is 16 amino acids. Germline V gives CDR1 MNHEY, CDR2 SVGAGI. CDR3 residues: CASSYSTRGQATEAFF. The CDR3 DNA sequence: TGTGCCAGCAGTTACTCGACAAGGGGCCAGGCCACTGAAGCTTTCTTT.

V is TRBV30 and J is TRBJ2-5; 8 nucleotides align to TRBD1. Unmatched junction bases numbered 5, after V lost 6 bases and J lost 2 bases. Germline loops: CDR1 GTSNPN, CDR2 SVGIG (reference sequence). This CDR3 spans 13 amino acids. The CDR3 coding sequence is TGTGCCTGCGGACAGGGTCCACAAGAGACCCAGTACTTC. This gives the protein CACGQGPQETQYF.

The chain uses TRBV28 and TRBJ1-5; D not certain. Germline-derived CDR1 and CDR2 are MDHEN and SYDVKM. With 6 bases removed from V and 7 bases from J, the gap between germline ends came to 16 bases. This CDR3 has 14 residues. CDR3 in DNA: TGTGCCAGCAGAGCAGGCGAAATAGAGCAGCCCCAGCATTTT. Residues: CASRAGEIEQPQHF.

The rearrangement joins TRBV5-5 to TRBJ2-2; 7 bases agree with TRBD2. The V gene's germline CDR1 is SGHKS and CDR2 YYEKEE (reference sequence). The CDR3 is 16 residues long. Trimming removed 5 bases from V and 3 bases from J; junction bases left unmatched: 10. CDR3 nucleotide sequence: TGTGCCAGCAGGGATGGAGCGGGGTGGCACACCGGGGAGCTGTTTTTT. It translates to CASRDGAGWHTGELFF.